This TCR beta chain is from a study of blood T cells in healthy people across ages. The CDR3 extends over 13 amino acids. V lost 7 bases and J 0 bases, leaving 9 bases between the germline ends. Germline V gene data show CDR1 as SNHLY and CDR2 as FYNNEI. Using a J-beta primer mix together with a sample-barcoded 5' primer, a second PCR was run for roughly 7 to 11 cycles. Via MiXCR, TCRdb re-called the 5' RACE reads, giving one row per CDR3 protein. The table shows about 640,000 distinct CDR3 sequences, with roughly 53% occurring only once. The receptor was derived from a man between 60 and 75 years old in good health. Sample: blood. This chain uses TRBV2 with TRBJ1-2; a possible D gene is TRBD1 (6 bases). The CDR3 bases are TGTGCCAGCACGACAGGAGCTAACTATGGCTACACCTTC. It encodes CASTTGANYGYTF. Supplemented by reference TRBV2 and TRBJ1-2, the full variable domain reads EPEVTQTPSHQVTQMGQEVILRCVPISNHLYFYWYRQILGQKVEFLVSFYNNEISEKSEIFDDQFSVERPDGSNFTLKIRSTKLEDSAMYFCASTTGANYGYTFGSGTRLTVV.